These 29 T cell receptor beta chains originate from one sample sequenced in a study of radiotherapy plus CTLA-4 blockade in lung cancer. Profiled with immunoSEQ multiplex PCR; TCRdb holds only in-frame clones, not every one. The sample holds tens of thousands of clones, 83% seen once. The sequenced sample was peripheral blood, obtained from a patient treated with radiotherapy plus ipilimumab. The receptors here all came from a human donor with non-small cell lung cancer who had stable disease on radiotherapy plus ipilimumab.

This sequence joins TRBV9 and TRBJ2-2; possible D gene TRBD2, 7 bases. The CDR3 is 17 residues long. From germline, CDR1 is SGDLS and CDR2 YYNGEE. Trimming took 2 bases from V and 2 from J, leaving 16 bases between them. The CDR3 sequence: CASSVGSRGPNTGELFF. In DNA form, the CDR3 reads TGTGCCAGCAGCGTGGGCTCGCGGGGGCCAAACACCGGGGAGCTGTTTTTT.

CDR3 sequence (DNA): TGTGCCAGCAGTTTAAGTGGTCGGACAAATGGCTACACCTTC. Its translation is CASSLSGRTNGYTF. The chain carries TRBV28 and TRBJ1-2; D may be TRBD1 (5 bases). Trimming pared 2 bases from V and 6 bases from J, leaving 13 bases between. CDR1 MDHEN and CDR2 SYDVKM come from the germline V gene. The CDR3 contains 14 residues.

J is TRBJ2-3 and V is TRBV7-2; 9 positions agree with TRBD2. Unmatched junction bases numbered 8, after V lost 1 base and J lost 0 bases. The germline V gene has CDR1 SGHTA and CDR2 FQGNSA. The CDR3 contains 18 residues. CDR3 nucleotide sequence: TGTGCCAGCAGCTTAGAGCCAGCGGGGGGAACTAGCACAGATACGCAGTATTTT. Protein: CASSLEPAGGTSTDTQYF.

V is TRBV2 and J is TRBJ1-5, with a possible D match to TRBD1 (6 bases). V shed 4 bases and J shed 2 bases, with 12 bases lying between them. The CDR3 consists of 15 residues. Germline CDR1 reads SNHLY; CDR2 reads FYNNEI. CDR3 nucleotide sequence: TGTGCCAGCAGTGGGGGGCATGGGGGCAATCAGCCCCAGCATTTT. This codes for CASSGGHGGNQPQHF.

CDR3 amino acids: CASSLSRTSGRETQYF. In nucleotides, the CDR3 is TGTGCCAGCTCACTATCCCGGACTAGCGGGCGAGAGACCCAGTACTTC. This rearrangement joins TRBV18 to TRBJ2-5; TRBD2 agrees at 11 bases. After removal of 4 bases from V and 4 bases from J, the junction contained 8 bases not matched to a gene. Germline V gene sequence: CDR1 KGHSH, CDR2 LQKENI. The length of the CDR3 is 16 residues.

The chain combines TRBV7-2 with TRBJ1-1, with TRBD1 as a possible D gene (5 bases). V lost 1 base, J lost 1 base, and 7 bases lay in between. The CDR3 is made up of 14 amino acids. Germline V gives CDR1 SGHTA, CDR2 FQGNSA. The CDR3 here is CASSLGGQNTEAFF. In nucleotides, the CDR3 is TGTGCCAGCAGCTTAGGAGGACAGAACACTGAAGCTTTCTTT.

The genes are TRBV28 and TRBJ1-5; 10 bases are shared with TRBD1. Germline V CDR1 and CDR2: MDHEN, SYDVKM. Germline trimming cut 8 bases from V and 4 bases from J; bases unmatched to any gene: 5. The CDR3 runs 14 residues. CDR3: CASAPGQGNQPQHF. Here the CDR3 DNA reads TGTGCCAGCGCACCGGGACAGGGGAATCAGCCCCAGCATTTT.

Here the CDR3 DNA reads TGTGCCAGCAGCTTAGCAGGGGGCGGGAGAGGCTACACCTTC. This sequence encodes CASSLAGGGRGYTF. This chain links TRBV7-2 with TRBJ1-2, with 7 bases lining up with TRBD1. The CDR3 spans 14 residues. V gave up 0 bases and J gave up 8 bases; unmatched junction bases: 6. Per the germline V gene, CDR1 is SGHTA and CDR2 is FQGNSA.

Only a few counts were recorded for this clone. The rearrangement joins TRBV7-2 to TRBJ1-5, with TRBD1 matching 9 bases. V lost 5 bases, J lost 6 bases, and 5 bases stayed unmatched. The CDR3 runs 14 residues. Germline CDR1 reads SGHTA; CDR2 reads FQGNSA. The CDR3 DNA reads as TGTGCCAGCAGCACCGGGACAGGGCGTCAGCCCCAGCATTTT. Translated, it gives CASSTGTGRQPQHF.

The chain has TRBV29-1 and TRBJ1-3; D gene unclear. This CDR3 contains 12 residues. Looked up from germline, CDR1 is SQVTM and CDR2 is ANQGSEA. With 6 bases removed from V and 4 bases from J, the gap between germline ends came to 10 bases. CDR3 in amino acids: CSVLKGGNTIYF. The CDR3 bases are TGCAGCGTGCTAAAGGGAGGAAACACCATATATTTT.

J is TRBJ2-7 and V is TRBV20-1; D is ambiguous. The CDR3 is 10 amino acids. Per germline, CDR1 DFQATT and CDR2 SNEGSKA (reference sequence). Trimming cost V 5 bases and J 10 bases, with 12 bases left between them. CDR3 in DNA: TGCAGTGCTCTCTACGGCACACAGTACTTC. Amino acid sequence: CSALYGTQYF.

The CDR3 region is CASSSPGQGNIQYF. The CDR3 nucleotides read TGTGCCAGTAGTTCCCCGGGACAGGGGAACATTCAGTACTTC. This rearrangement joins TRBV19 to TRBJ2-4, with 10 bases matching TRBD1. The CDR3 totals 14 residues. Unmatched junction bases numbered 5, after V lost 5 bases and J lost 7 bases. Germline V lookup: CDR1 LNHDA, CDR2 SQIVND (reference sequence).

The chain is built from TRBV5-5 and TRBJ2-2; D remains ambiguous. Germline V gene data show CDR1 as SGHKS and CDR2 as YYEKEE (reference sequence). This CDR3 region has 13 residues. Trimming cost V 1 base and J 3 bases, with 4 bases left between them. The CDR3 reads CASSLSDTGELFF. The CDR3 nucleotides are TGTGCCAGCAGCTTGAGTGACACCGGGGAGCTGTTTTTT.

The chain recombines TRBV28 with TRBJ1-2; D is uncertain. CDR1 and CDR2 (germline): MDHEN, SYDVKM. V lost 3 bases and J 3 bases, leaving 5 bases between the germline ends. This CDR3 is 12 amino acids long. The CDR3 region has the DNA TGTGCCAGCAGTTTGGTCCACTATGGCTACACCTTC. Its translation is CASSLVHYGYTF.

The chain employs TRBV6-1 and TRBJ2-7; no reliable D call. Germline CDR1 is MNHNS and CDR2 is SASEGT. The CDR3 contains 14 residues. V was shortened by 2 bases and J by 2 bases, with 10 bases between the two germline ends. CDR3 bases: TGTGCCAGCAGTGAAAGGATTCCCCCCTACGAGCAGTACTTC. Its translation is CASSERIPPYEQYF.

The genes are TRBV9 and TRBJ2-1; D unclear. Germline values: CDR1 SGDLS, CDR2 YYNGEE. The CDR3 sequence is 13 residues long. V lost 4 bases and J 5 bases, leaving 10 bases between the germline ends. CDR3 residues: CASSFDTDNEQFF. CDR3 sequence (DNA): TGTGCCAGCAGCTTTGACACGGACAATGAGCAGTTCTTC.

The rearrangement links TRBV30 to TRBJ1-1, with 9 bases lining up with TRBD1. This CDR3 region has 13 residues. CDR1 GTSNPN and CDR2 SVGIG come from the germline V gene (reference sequence). Trimming removed 8 bases from V and 5 bases from J; junction bases left unmatched: 9. The CDR3 DNA reads TGTGCCCGGAAGGGGACAGGGAGGACTGAAGCTTTCTTT. The encoded protein is CARKGTGRTEAFF.

The CDR3 DNA reads TGTGCCAGTAGTCTTAGCGGGGGGTACAATGAGCAGTTCTTC. Translated: CASSLSGGYNEQFF. The chain recombines TRBV19 with TRBJ2-1; 10 bases are shared with TRBD2. Trimming removed 5 bases from V and 4 bases from J; junction bases left unmatched: 2. The CDR3 contains 14 residues. From germline, CDR1 is LNHDA and CDR2 SQIVND (reference sequence).

J is TRBJ2-4 and V is TRBV14; D unclear. V was pared by 0 bases and J by 0 bases, with 6 bases between. The germline V gene has CDR1 SGHDN and CDR2 FVKESK. This CDR3 is 15 amino acids long. The CDR3 sequence: CASSQDGGAKNIQYF. In nucleotides, the CDR3 is TGTGCCAGCAGCCAAGATGGCGGAGCCAAAAACATTCAGTACTTC.

This clone was seen more than once but under ten times. The V call is TRBV10-2, the J call TRBJ1-5, with D possibly matching TRBD1 (5 bases). The CDR3 consists of 12 residues. The V end was cut by 8 bases, the J end by 1 base, with 6 bases between. Germline V gene sequence: CDR1 WSHSY, CDR2 SAAADI. CDR3 bases: TGCGCCAGCGGACAAAGCAATCAGCCCCAGCATTTT. Translation gives CASGQSNQPQHF.

In this sample, this clone is medium-sized. The chain uses TRBV15 and TRBJ2-7; tentative D call: TRBD1 (6 bases). The ends were cut back, 2 bases at V and 0 bases at J, with 11 bases in the middle. Per the germline V gene, CDR1 is LNHNV and CDR2 is YYDKDF (reference sequence). This CDR3 is built from 15 residues. The DNA for the CDR3 is TGTGCCACCAGCAGATCGGACAGCTCCTCCTACGAGCAGTACTTC. Translation: CATSRSDSSSYEQYF.

The chain joins TRBV2 to TRBJ2-7; TRBD2 aligns across 8 bases. After removal of 0 bases from V and 2 bases from J, the junction contained 6 bases not matched to a gene. Germline V gene sequence: CDR1 SNHLY, CDR2 FYNNEI. CDR3 length: 16 residues. This chain's CDR3 is CASSEAIFSGTYEQYF. The CDR3 nucleotides are TGTGCCAGCAGTGAAGCGATTTTTAGCGGGACCTACGAGCAGTACTTC.

The chain has TRBV28 and TRBJ1-4; TRBD1 matches 8 bases. The CDR3 is made up of 15 amino acids. The V segment lost 5 bases and the J segment 7 bases; nucleotides outside the gene matches: 9. The germline CDR1 and CDR2 sequences are MDHEN and SYDVKM. CDR3 loop: CASSPQTTGAEKLFF. CDR3 coding DNA: TGTGCCAGCAGTCCCCAAACGACAGGGGCTGAAAAACTGTTTTTT.

This clone came up a few times. The chain uses TRBV5-6 and TRBJ1-2; D is perhaps TRBD1 (5 bases). Trimming took off 1 base at V and 0 bases at J, with 7 bases between the two ends. There are 14 residues in the CDR3. Germline V gives CDR1 SGHDT, CDR2 YYEEEE. The DNA for the CDR3 is TGTGCCAGCAGCTTGCAGGGAGCTAACTATGGCTACACCTTC. Translating gives CASSLQGANYGYTF.

DNA for the CDR3: TGTGCCAGCAGCTTAATGGCGTTCGAGGCGGTTGGCGGCTACACCTTC. Translation gives CASSLMAFEAVGGYTF. The chain combines TRBV7-2 with TRBJ1-2, with D uncertain. Trimming took 2 bases from V and 8 from J, leaving 21 bases between them. The CDR3 is made up of 16 amino acids. Germline V gene sequence: CDR1 SGHTA, CDR2 FQGNSA.

This clone was counted between two and nine times. The chain uses TRBV7-9 and TRBJ2-7; TRBD1 aligns across 10 bases. Germline V gene data show CDR1 as SEHNR and CDR2 as FQNEAQ (reference sequence). The CDR3 is made up of 15 amino acids. The V gene end was trimmed by 1 base and the J gene end by 5 bases; junction bases not matched to a gene: 5. This chain's CDR3 is CASSLGDRGGDEQYF. CDR3 in DNA: TGTGCCAGCAGCTTAGGGGACAGGGGCGGGGACGAGCAGTACTTC.

The V call is TRBV9, the J call TRBJ2-1, with D possibly being TRBD1 or TRBD2 (7 bases each). The CDR3 covers 15 residues. Trimming removed 2 bases at V and 7 bases at J, with 16 bases between. Germline V gene data show CDR1 as SGDLS and CDR2 as YYNGEE. CDR3 residues: CASSVGQAGGNEQFF. The CDR3 DNA is TGTGCCAGCAGCGTCGGACAGGCCGGGGGGAATGAGCAGTTCTTC.

This rearrangement joins TRBV9 to TRBJ2-2; 11 bases match TRBD2. There are 17 residues in the CDR3. J was trimmed by 7 bases and V by 0 bases; bases with no gene match: 8. Per the germline V gene, CDR1 is SGDLS and CDR2 is YYNGEE. The CDR3 DNA follows: TGTGCCAGCAGCGTAGAAGGTACTAGCGGGAGTGGCGGGGAGCTGTTTTTT. Its protein product is CASSVEGTSGSGGELFF.

The chain is built from TRBV18 and TRBJ2-1, with TRBD2 identical over 7 bases. J gave up 4 bases and V 1 base, and 7 bases lay outside the gene matches. Germline lookup yields CDR1 KGHSH and CDR2 LQKENI. The CDR3 totals 16 residues. In DNA, the CDR3 is TGTGCCAGCTCACCACAGAACGGGGGGATTTACAATGAGCAGTTCTTC. This translates into CASSPQNGGIYNEQFF.